What follows are 30 T cell receptor beta chains derived from one specimen sequenced in a study of control samples from healthy donors and cancer patients. The data were produced by immunoSEQ multiplex PCR, yet TCRdb's version contains in-frame clones alone and is incomplete. The table lists about 410,000 clones, approximately 92% of them singletons, with 5.5% to 7.5% in the top ten. The material sequenced was PBMCs. The receptors come from a man aged 35 to 55 with head and neck cancer.

This chain joins TRBV10-2 and TRBJ1-1; D remains ambiguous. The CDR3 is 11 amino acids. The V gene's germline CDR1 is WSHSY and CDR2 SAAADI. Trimming cost V 8 bases and J 4 bases, with 8 bases left between them. CDR3 region: CASLGVTEAFF. CDR3 nucleotides: TGCGCCAGCCTTGGCGTCACTGAAGCTTTCTTT.

As to this clone: Other nucleotide sequences from this sample produce the same CDR3. The chain joins TRBV19 to TRBJ2-7, with D perhaps matching TRBD2 (7 bases). V was pared by 1 base and J by 5 bases, with 12 bases between. Germline CDR1 and CDR2: LNHDA and SQIVND (reference sequence). The CDR3 has 14 amino acids. The CDR3: CASSIGGGGNEQYF. Here the CDR3 DNA reads TGTGCCAGTAGTATAGGGGGAGGGGGTAACGAGCAGTACTTC.

The CDR3 bases are TGTGCCAGTAGTACCCCCGGTCTCGGGACAGAAAAGAATAGGGATGGCTACACCTTC. Translated, it gives CASSTPGLGTEKNRDGYTF. The chain employs TRBV19 and TRBJ1-2; 7 bases agree with TRBD1. The CDR3 spans 19 residues. Germline V gene data show CDR1 as LNHDA and CDR2 as SQIVND (reference sequence). V shed 4 bases and J 6 bases; nucleotides not matched to a gene: 23.

V and J are TRBV29-1 and TRBJ2-7; D is possibly TRBD1 (6 bases). V lost 3 bases and J 6 bases, leaving 12 bases between the germline ends. The germline CDR1 and CDR2 sequences are SQVTM and ANQGSEA. The CDR3 spans 12 residues. The CDR3 loop is CSVDLQGSEQYF. The CDR3 DNA reads as TGCAGCGTTGATTTACAGGGTAGCGAGCAGTACTTC.

The CDR3 loop is CASSPRDRQTGELFF. The CDR3 DNA sequence: TGTGCCAGCAGCCCAAGGGACAGACAAACCGGGGAGCTGTTTTTT. The J gene is TRBJ2-2, the V gene TRBV7-3; 7 nucleotides align to TRBD1. The CDR3 is 15 amino acids. V was clipped by 5 bases and J by 5 bases; unmatched bases: 8. The V gene's germline CDR1 is SGHTA and CDR2 FQGTGA.

V and J are TRBV11-2 and TRBJ2-7; maybe TRBD1 (6 bases). Per germline, CDR1 SGHAT and CDR2 FQNNGV. V was trimmed by 4 bases and J by 3 bases, leaving 13 bases between them. This CDR3 spans 14 amino acids. Here the CDR3 DNA reads TGTGCCAGCAGCTACGGTCAGGGGAGCTACGAGCAGTACTTC. Translated: CASSYGQGSYEQYF.

The chain links TRBV5-4 to TRBJ1-6; D not certain. The V and J ends lost 1 base and 0 bases respectively, with 5 bases between them. Germline V gene data show CDR1 as SGHNT and CDR2 as YYREEE (reference sequence). The CDR3 totals 15 residues. CDR3 in DNA: TGTGCCAGCAGCTTGACGAGCTCCTATAATTCACCCCTCCACTTT. Protein sequence: CASSLTSSYNSPLHF.

V gene TRBV30 combines with J gene TRBJ1-2, with a tentative D call TRBD1 (5 bases). The CDR3 loop spans 16 amino acids. Trimming removed 7 bases from V and 4 bases from J, with 25 bases in between. The germline gives CDR1 GTSNPN, CDR2 SVGIG (reference sequence). Written as DNA, the CDR3 is TGTGCCTTGGGGCCGGGGTTGGGGAGGACTAGCTATGGCTACACCTTC. Translation gives CALGPGLGRTSYGYTF.

The rearrangement links TRBV6-5 to TRBJ2-7; 11 bases are a match to TRBD1. Trimming at V came to 5 bases and at J to 2 bases, leaving 5 bases not matched to a gene. This CDR3 region has 15 residues. Per the germline V gene, CDR1 is MNHEY and CDR2 is SVGAGI. CDR3 in DNA: TGTGCCAGCAGTATCGGGACAGGGGGAACCTACGAGCAGTACTTC. It yields the protein CASSIGTGGTYEQYF.

The genes are TRBV2 and TRBJ1-1, with 7 positions matching TRBD1. J gave up 5 bases and V 4 bases, and 7 bases lay outside the gene matches. Germline loops: CDR1 SNHLY, CDR2 FYNNEI. This CDR3 comprises 14 residues. CDR3 nucleotide sequence: TGTGCCAGCAGTGCGAGGGACAGTAGGACTGAAGCTTTCTTT. It codes for CASSARDSRTEAFF.

This sequence joins TRBV9 and TRBJ2-2, with D unresolved. V lost 4 bases and J 5 bases, leaving 9 bases between the germline ends. The CDR3 runs to 13 residues. Germline loops: CDR1 SGDLS, CDR2 YYNGEE. DNA of the CDR3: TGTGCCAGCAGCCCTTGGCGTACCGGGGAGCTGTTTTTT. Translation: CASSPWRTGELFF.

V usage is TRBV25-1 and J usage is TRBJ2-5; D unresolved. V lost 6 bases and J lost 7, with 18 bases in between. The CDR3 runs to 14 residues. Germline lookup yields CDR1 MGHDK and CDR2 SYGVNS. CDR3: CASRETRSSGTQYF. In nucleotides, the CDR3 is TGTGCCAGCAGGGAAACCAGAAGTTCGGGGACCCAGTACTTC.

The chain recombines TRBV27 with TRBJ2-5; unclear D gene. CDR3 length: 14 residues. The ends were cut back, 5 bases at V and 1 base at J, with 11 bases in the middle. Germline CDR1 and CDR2: MNHEY and SMNVEV (reference sequence). CDR3 residues: CASSRPGVQETQYF. The CDR3 nucleotides are TGTGCCAGCAGTCGCCCAGGAGTCCAAGAGACCCAGTACTTC.

CDR3 nucleotides: TGTGCCAGCAGCTTGGAGGCAGTCCAACCAAGCAATCAGCCCCAGCATTTT. Translated: CASSLEAVQPSNQPQHF. The V gene is TRBV7-2, the J gene TRBJ1-5, with no clear D. CDR1 is SGHTA and CDR2 is FQGNSA in the germline V gene. CDR3 length: 17 residues. V lost 3 bases and J 1 base, leaving 16 bases between the germline ends.

The J gene is TRBJ2-1, the V gene TRBV9, with 11 bases lining up with TRBD2. CDR3 size: 17 residues. Germline V gene lookup returns CDR1 SGDLS and CDR2 YYNGEE. The V segment lost 6 bases and the J segment 4 bases; nucleotides outside the gene matches: 12. Here the CDR3 reads CASKPGVAGGPYNEQFF. The CDR3 DNA reads as TGTGCCAGCAAACCTGGAGTAGCGGGGGGGCCTTACAATGAGCAGTTCTTC.

This clone is a singleton in its sample. An end of the junction differs from the germline gene, which may be a read error. The chain employs TRBV28 and TRBJ1-1; D perhaps matches TRBD1 (5 bases). There are 14 residues in the CDR3. From germline, CDR1 is MDHEN and CDR2 SYDVKM. The CDR3 here is CASSSVSGWQGRVF. In nucleotides, the CDR3 is TGTGCCAGCAGTTCCGTAAGTGGATGGCAGGGTCGTGTCTTT. The variable domain in full, with the rest retrieved from reference TRBV28 and TRBJ1-1, is DVKVTQSSRYLVKRTGEKVFLECVQDMDHENMFWYRQDPGLGLRLIYFSYDVKMKEKGDIPEGYSVSREKKERFSLILESASTNQTSMYLCASSSVSGWQGRVFGQGTRLTVV.

In its sample, this clone was seen once. The chain joins TRBV6-6 to TRBJ1-2; 8 bases fit TRBD1. The CDR3 runs to 12 residues. J gave up 8 bases and V 5 bases, and 4 bases lay outside the gene matches. The germline V gene encodes CDR1 MNHNY and CDR2 SVGAGI (reference sequence). The CDR3 protein is CASSLRGQGYTF. The DNA for the CDR3 is TGTGCCAGCAGTCTCAGGGGGCAGGGCTACACCTTC.

The chain links TRBV19 to TRBJ2-5, with D possibly being TRBD1 (5 bases). The CDR3 spans 13 residues. With 6 bases removed from V and 5 bases from J, the gap between germline ends came to 13 bases. The germline gives CDR1 LNHDA, CDR2 SQIVND (reference sequence). CDR3 DNA sequence: TGTGCCAGTAGGCAGGGAAGCTTCGAGACCCAGTACTTC. Translated: CASRQGSFETQYF.

Here the CDR3 reads CASSLTGNSGNTIYF. In DNA form, the CDR3 reads TGTGCCAGCAGCCTTACAGGGAACTCTGGAAACACCATATATTTT. The rearrangement uses TRBV6-2 or TRBV6-3 and TRBJ1-3; possibly TRBD1 for D (6 bases). V was trimmed by 6 bases and J by 0 bases, leaving 12 bases between them. This CDR3 region has 15 residues. In germline, CDR1 is MNHEY, CDR2 SVGEGT.

V and J are TRBV28 and TRBJ2-3; 14 bases are shared with TRBD2. The V gene's germline CDR1 is MDHEN and CDR2 SYDVKM. The length of the CDR3 is 18 residues. V gave up 3 bases and J gave up 1 base; unmatched junction bases: 6. CDR3 bases: TGTGCCAGCAGTTTCAGCGGGACTAGCGGGGGAGGCACAGATACGCAGTATTTT. This gives the protein CASSFSGTSGGGTDTQYF.

The chain has TRBV15 and TRBJ1-5; D unresolved. Germline V CDR1 and CDR2: LNHNV, YYDKDF (reference sequence). This CDR3 region has 12 residues. V was shortened by 3 bases and J by 7 bases, with 7 bases between the two germline ends. The CDR3: CATSREYQPQHF. The CDR3 DNA is TGTGCCACCAGCAGGGAATACCAGCCCCAGCATTTT.

In nucleotides, the CDR3 is TGTGCCAGCAGCTTAGTTCCAGAGGGTTTATCTGGCTACACCTTC. It translates to CASSLVPEGLSGYTF. The chain recombines TRBV11-2 with TRBJ1-2; no clear D gene. This CDR3 region has 15 residues. Germline loops: CDR1 SGHAT, CDR2 FQNNGV. The V gene lost 1 base and the J gene lost 7 bases, with 16 bases spanning the gap. The full variable domain, with the rest looked up from reference TRBV11-2 and TRBJ1-2, is EAGVAQSPRYKIIEKRQSVAFWCNPISGHATLYWYQQILGQGPKLLIQFQNNGVVDDSQLPKDRFSAERLKGVDSTLKIQPAKLEDSAVYLCASSLVPEGLSGYTFGSGTRLTVV.

The chain is built from TRBV14 and TRBJ1-1, with D perhaps matching TRBD1 (6 bases). The germline V gene has CDR1 SGHDN and CDR2 FVKESK. CDR3 length: 16 amino acids. V was shortened by 3 bases and J by 5 bases, with 19 bases between the two germline ends. The CDR3 region has the DNA TGTGCCAGCAGCCATGTTCTGGGGGCGCAGAGTACTGAAGCTTTCTTT. Residues: CASSHVLGAQSTEAFF.

This chain connects TRBV19 to TRBJ1-4, with 9 bases matching TRBD1. CDR3 size: 15 residues. Unmatched junction bases numbered 5, after V lost 5 bases and J lost 4 bases. Germline V CDR1 and CDR2: LNHDA, SQIVND (reference sequence). The CDR3 DNA sequence: TGTGCCAGTAGTCCTACAGGGGGCAATAATGAAAAACTGTTTTTT. Translation gives CASSPTGGNNEKLFF.

V usage is TRBV5-1 and J usage is TRBJ2-7; 8 bases align to TRBD2. Losses at the gene ends were 4 bases for V and 5 bases for J; bases not matched to a gene: 8. This CDR3 is built from 14 residues. CDR1 and CDR2 (germline): SGHRS, YFSETQ. The DNA for the CDR3 is TGCGCCAGCAGCCACCCCGGGGGGGAGGACGAGCAGTACTTC. Amino acid sequence: CASSHPGGEDEQYF.

The chain joins TRBV28 to TRBJ1-2; D may be TRBD1 (6 bases). This CDR3 comprises 14 residues. Germline loops: CDR1 MDHEN, CDR2 SYDVKM. V was cut by 6 bases and J by 2 bases, with 13 bases left in between. In DNA, the CDR3 is TGTGCCAGCAGGATCGACAGGTCGAACTATGGCTACACCTTC. Protein: CASRIDRSNYGYTF.

The chain uses TRBV4-2 and TRBJ2-2; D not certain. The CDR3 has 16 residues. With 4 bases removed from V and 5 bases from J, the gap between germline ends came to 17 bases. The germline gives CDR1 LGHNA, CDR2 YNFKEQ. The CDR3 coding sequence is TGTGCCAGCAGCCCAGCCGAGGCCTCAGTTACCGGGGAGCTGTTTTTT. It translates to CASSPAEASVTGELFF.

This rearrangement joins TRBV18 to TRBJ1-6; 7 bases fit TRBD1. This CDR3 is 17 amino acids long. Trimming cost V 2 bases and J 10 bases; bases outside gene matches: 14. Germline V gene lookup returns CDR1 KGHSH and CDR2 LQKENI. The CDR3 region has the DNA TGTGCCAGCTCACCAGCGACAGGGACCCTTGAAGACTCACCCCTCCACTTT. Encoded protein: CASSPATGTLEDSPLHF.

This clone showed up just a few times. The rearrangement joins TRBV3-1 (or the pseudogene TRBV3-2) to TRBJ1-2; possible D gene TRBD1, 5 bases. The V gene's germline CDR1 is LGHDT and CDR2 YNNKEL (reference sequence). Between the trimmed V and J ends, which lost 5 bases and 4 bases, there was a span of 11 bases. The CDR3 sequence is 13 residues long. The CDR3 is CASSVDRTYGYTF. CDR3 nucleotide sequence: TGTGCCAGCAGCGTCGACAGAACCTATGGCTACACCTTC.

This chain uses TRBV20-1 with TRBJ2-7; 16 positions match TRBD2. CDR3 length: 15 residues. CDR1 and CDR2 from the germline V gene are DFQATT and SNEGSKA (reference sequence). The V gene end was trimmed by 3 bases and the J gene end by 7 bases; junction bases not matched to a gene: 6. DNA for the CDR3: TGCAGTGCTAGTGGGACTAGCGGGAGGGCCCGGGAGCAGTACTTC. It is translated as CSASGTSGRAREQYF.